The 30 T cell receptor beta chains below come from one sample, sequenced in a study of identical twins. TCRdb re-derived calls from the 5' RACE reads in MiXCR, one entry per CDR3 protein. The data contain roughly 750,000 distinct CDR3 sequences, approximately 22% of them singletons. Separately, the same data were catalogued under a study of T cells expressing NK-cell markers.

The sample was PBMCs. The receptors stem from a woman between 18 and 29 years old in good health.

V usage is TRBV24-1 and J usage is TRBJ2-3; D not certain. The CDR3 covers 13 residues. Germline CDR1 is KGHDR and CDR2 is SFDVKD. Trimming stripped 7 bases from V and 2 bases from J, with 9 bases between. CDR3 nucleotide sequence: TGTGCCACCAGCCCCTGGGACACAGATACGCAGTATTTT. It codes for CATSPWDTDTQYF.

CDR3 DNA: TGTGCCAGCAGTCCCCGTCCCCGGCCAGATACGCAGTATTTT. This sequence encodes CASSPRPRPDTQYF. The V call is TRBV27, the J call TRBJ2-3, with no clear D. CDR1 is MNHEY and CDR2 is SMNVEV in the germline V gene (reference sequence). This CDR3 comprises 14 residues. V gave up 5 bases and J gave up 4 bases, with 13 bases separating them.

This clonotype was seen a few times. V is TRBV7-9 and J is TRBJ1-2, with D hard to call. V lost 1 base and J 8 bases, leaving 11 bases between the germline ends. Germline loops: CDR1 SEHNR, CDR2 FQNEAQ (reference sequence). This CDR3 is built from 13 residues. For the CDR3, the DNA is TGTGCCAGCAGCTTAGGAGCAGAGGGCGGCTACACCTTC. This sequence encodes CASSLGAEGGYTF.

This clonotype was seen a few times. This CDR3 is CASSASRGEQFF. The DNA of the CDR3 is TGTGCCAGCAGCGCCTCTAGGGGTGAGCAGTTCTTC. The rearrangement joins TRBV5-6 to TRBJ2-1, with TRBD1 as a possible D gene (5 bases). Between the trimmed V and J ends, which lost 4 bases and 9 bases, there was a span of 11 bases. The germline V gene has CDR1 SGHDT and CDR2 YYEEEE. The CDR3 is 12 residues long.

The V gene is TRBV6-1, the J gene TRBJ2-1, with D maybe TRBD2 (5 bases). CDR3 length: 14 amino acids. Germline V gives CDR1 MNHNS, CDR2 SASEGT. The V end was cut by 5 bases, the J end by 5 bases, with 13 bases between. This chain's CDR3 is CASSTPLVNNEQFF. DNA of the CDR3: TGTGCCAGCAGTACACCACTAGTGAACAATGAGCAGTTCTTC.

V gene TRBV6-1 combines with J gene TRBJ2-5, with D perhaps assigned TRBD1 or TRBD2 (5 bases each). This CDR3 is 15 amino acids long. V lost 4 bases and J lost 1, with 13 bases in between. Germline CDR1 and CDR2: MNHNS and SASEGT. The CDR3 region has the DNA TGTGCCAGCAGTGGACAGCGGAAAGTCCAAGAGACCCAGTACTTC. Its protein is CASSGQRKVQETQYF.

V is TRBV5-1 and J is TRBJ2-6; unclear D gene. The V gene's germline CDR1 is SGHRS and CDR2 YFSETQ. The V end lost 0 bases, the J end lost 1 base, and 8 bases lay between the germline ends. This CDR3 is built from 16 residues. As DNA, the CDR3 is TGCGCCAGCAGCTTGGGTCAATGGTCTGGGGCCAACGTCCTGACTTTC. It specifies CASSLGQWSGANVLTF.

This clonotype was seen at least ten times. This chain joins TRBV7-2 and TRBJ2-5; D gene uncertain. Between the trimmed V and J ends, which lost 2 bases and 5 bases, there was a span of 9 bases. CDR1 SGHTA and CDR2 FQGNSA come from the germline V gene. CDR3 length: 13 amino acids. CDR3 sequence (DNA): TGTGCCAGCAGCTTAACACGCGAGGAGACCCAGTACTTC. Translation: CASSLTREETQYF.

As for this clonotype: The junction departs from germline at one end; a sequencing error may be responsible. V and J are TRBV12-3 or TRBV12-4 and TRBJ2-1, with D tentatively TRBD2 (6 bases). The CDR3 consists of 12 residues. CDR3 sequence: CASRKEGSREIF. In DNA, the CDR3 is TGTGCCAGCAGGAAAGAGGGTTCTCGGGAGATCTTC.

The sample holds a few counts of this clonotype. The chain has TRBV20-1 and TRBJ2-7, with 9 bases matching TRBD1. V trimming: 5 bases; J trimming: 4 bases; junction bases outside the gene matches: 12. Looked up from germline, CDR1 is DFQATT and CDR2 is SNEGSKA (reference sequence). This CDR3 region has 15 residues. The CDR3 loop reads CSAGLNTGTGYEQYF. CDR3 DNA: TGCAGTGCTGGACTAAATACCGGGACAGGGTACGAGCAGTACTTC.

This clonotype was counted ten times or more. J is TRBJ1-1 and V is TRBV5-1; D gene uncertain. This CDR3 has 12 amino acids. V was shortened by 3 bases and J by 3 bases, with 6 bases between the two germline ends. Germline V gene data show CDR1 as SGHRS and CDR2 as YFSETQ. The CDR3 DNA reads TGCGCCAGCAGCTGGGCGGACACTGAAGCTTTCTTT. Its protein product is CASSWADTEAFF.

The chain employs TRBV29-1 and TRBJ2-1; TRBD1 or TRBD2 may be the D gene (5 bases each). Germline CDR1 SQVTM, CDR2 ANQGSEA. With 7 bases removed from V and 1 base from J, the gap between germline ends came to 14 bases. This CDR3 is 14 amino acids long. CDR3 DNA sequence: TGCAGCGCCGGCCGGGACCCGTCCTACAATGAGCAGTTCTTC. Protein product: CSAGRDPSYNEQFF.

This sequence joins TRBV7-2 and TRBJ2-1; TRBD2 matches 13 bases. Germline V lookup: CDR1 SGHTA, CDR2 FQGNSA. This CDR3 is built from 15 residues. V dropped 5 bases and J dropped 10; count of bases not matched to a gene: 8. In DNA, the CDR3 is TGTGCCAGCAGCCCCCGACTAGCGGGAGGCCCGGAGCAGTTCTTC. The encoded protein is CASSPRLAGGPEQFF.

This clonotype was picked up many times. The rearrangement joins TRBV12-3 or TRBV12-4 to TRBJ1-5; D possibly corresponds to TRBD1 (5 bases). The CDR3 has 14 amino acids. V was shortened by 3 bases and J by 6 bases, with 12 bases between the two germline ends. CDR3 DNA sequence: TGTGCCAGCAGTTTTCAGGGCGGAGGTCAGCCCCAGCATTTT. It translates to CASSFQGGGQPQHF.

This clonotype was counted between two and nine times. In DNA, the CDR3 is TGTGCCAGCAGCGTAGGGGGACAGGGTTTCTACGAGCAGTACTTC. Translation gives CASSVGGQGFYEQYF. The chain uses TRBV9 and TRBJ2-7; 9 bases are shared with TRBD1. The CDR3 spans 15 residues. Per germline, CDR1 SGDLS and CDR2 YYNGEE. V was pared by 0 bases and J by 3 bases, with 4 bases of the junction left unmatched.

V is TRBV7-9 and J is TRBJ2-7, with 7 bases identical to TRBD2. Germline values: CDR1 SEHNR, CDR2 FQNEAQ (reference sequence). Germline trimming cut 1 base from V and 1 base from J; bases unmatched to any gene: 4. The CDR3 contains 15 residues. CDR3 in amino acids: CASSLVGRRSYEQYF. In nucleotides, the CDR3 is TGTGCCAGCAGCTTAGTCGGGAGGCGGTCCTACGAGCAGTACTTC. Drawing the rest from reference TRBV7-9 and TRBJ2-7, the complete variable domain is DTGVSQNPRHKITKRGQNVTFRCDPISEHNRLYWYRQTLGQGPEFLTYFQNEAQLEKSRLLSDRFSAERPKGSFSTLEIQRTEQGDSAMYLCASSLVGRRSYEQYFGPGTRLTVT.

The chain carries TRBV9 and TRBJ2-1; 8 positions match TRBD1. This CDR3 spans 13 amino acids. Germline CDR1 SGDLS, CDR2 YYNGEE. The V segment lost 3 bases and the J segment 7 bases; nucleotides outside the gene matches: 3. CDR3: CASSGTGINEQFF. DNA of the CDR3: TGTGCCAGCAGCGGGACAGGGATAAATGAGCAGTTCTTC.

This clonotype showed up many times. The chain carries TRBV5-1 and TRBJ2-7; D is perhaps TRBD1 (5 bases). There are 12 residues in the CDR3. Trimming shortened V by 4 bases and J by 3 bases, and 8 bases separated the two germline ends. CDR1 is SGHRS, CDR2 YFSETQ, per germline. CDR3 in DNA: TGCGCCAGCAGCCAGGGCATCTACGAGCAGTACTTC. Protein product: CASSQGIYEQYF.

Many counts were recorded for this clonotype. The chain employs TRBV10-3 and TRBJ2-1; maybe TRBD2 (6 bases). The CDR3 covers 15 residues. Germline-derived CDR1 and CDR2 are ENHRY and SYGVKD. V was shortened by 10 bases and J by 7 bases, with 23 bases between the two germline ends. The DNA for the CDR3 is TGTGCCACCCAACCCGGGGGAGCCTTTTCTAATGAGCAGTTCTTC. Translation gives CATQPGGAFSNEQFF.

This clonotype was observed a few times. The chain carries TRBV5-1 and TRBJ2-1, with D perhaps matching TRBD2 (5 bases). Germline lookup yields CDR1 SGHRS and CDR2 YFSETQ. The ends were cut back, 1 base at V and 8 bases at J, with 7 bases in the middle. The length of the CDR3 is 12 residues. CDR3 sequence reads: CASSLNGDEQFF. In DNA form, the CDR3 reads TGCGCCAGCAGCTTGAACGGGGATGAGCAGTTCTTC. Looking up the rest from reference TRBV5-1 and TRBJ2-1 gives the full variable domain: KAGVTQTPRYLIKTRGQQVTLSCSPISGHRSVSWYQQTPGQGLQFLFEYFSETQRNKGNFPGRFSGRQFSNSRSEMNVSTLELGDSALYLCASSLNGDEQFFGPGTRLTVL.

For this clonotype: The CDR3 does not close with the conserved phenylalanine or tryptophan, likely indicating a read error. The chain is built from TRBV5-1 and TRBJ2-7; TRBD1 matches at 7 bases. The CDR3 is made up of 15 amino acids. The trim removed 0 bases at V and 0 bases at J, leaving 3 bases unmatched. Germline CDR1 and CDR2: SGHRS and YFSETQ. CDR3 region: CASSLAGQHSYEQYL. The CDR3 nucleotides read TGCGCCAGCAGCTTGGCGGGACAGCACTCCTACGAGCAGTACCTC.

The CDR3, as DNA: TGTGCCAGCACATATAGCGGGAGGCCCGGGGAGCTGTTTTTT. It encodes CASTYSGRPGELFF. V gene TRBV6-1 combines with J gene TRBJ2-2; 10 bases map to TRBD2. With V trimmed by 7 bases and J by 6 bases, 5 bases remained unmatched. Germline CDR1 reads MNHNS; CDR2 reads SASEGT. The CDR3 consists of 14 residues.

Note on this clonotype: Possible read error: a much larger clone is one base away. The V and J genes are TRBV20-1 and TRBJ2-2; 7 bases are shared with TRBD2. The CDR3 has 12 amino acids. In germline, CDR1 is DFQATT, CDR2 SNEGSKA (reference sequence). This chain's CDR3 is CSAPGLPGDLFF. CDR3 DNA sequence: TGCAGTGCCCCGGGACTACCCGGGGATCTGTTTTTT.

This clonotype turned up a few times. The chain employs TRBV20-1 and TRBJ1-6, with D unresolved. The CDR3 loop spans 12 amino acids. Germline CDR1 DFQATT, CDR2 SNEGSKA (reference sequence). Trimming removed 5 bases from V and 7 bases from J, with 9 bases in between. The CDR3, as DNA: TGCAGTGCTGCTACAGCCAATTCACCCCTCCACTTT. It yields the protein CSAATANSPLHF.

In this sample, this clonotype turned up a few times. The gene calls are TRBV9 and TRBJ2-7; 10 nucleotides line up with TRBD2. Germline values: CDR1 SGDLS, CDR2 YYNGEE. V lost 0 bases and J lost 6; bases outside the gene matches: 6. The CDR3 has 15 residues. This CDR3 is CASSVGVAGGGEQYF. The CDR3, as DNA: TGTGCCAGCAGCGTAGGGGTAGCGGGGGGCGGCGAGCAGTACTTC.

This clonotype was seen more than once but under ten times. V gene TRBV20-1 combines with J gene TRBJ2-7, with 11 bases identical to TRBD2. The CDR3 covers 14 residues. Germline-derived CDR1 and CDR2 are DFQATT and SNEGSKA (reference sequence). Trimming took 7 bases from V and 9 from J; bases not matched to a gene: 14. CDR3 in DNA: TGCAGTGGAGCCGAAACTAGCGGGAGTAGTTCGCAGTACTTC. It specifies CSGAETSGSSSQYF.

The chain combines TRBV7-8 with TRBJ1-5; D is possibly TRBD1 (6 bases). With 5 bases removed from V and 7 bases from J, the gap between germline ends came to 15 bases. From germline, CDR1 is SGHVS and CDR2 FQNEAQ. The CDR3 sequence is 14 residues long. CDR3 amino acids: CASSLGQPWQPQHF. Written as DNA, the CDR3 is TGTGCCAGCAGCCTAGGACAGCCGTGGCAGCCCCAGCATTTT.

There are a few counts of this clonotype. This rearrangement joins TRBV7-2 to TRBJ2-5; D is uncertain. The CDR3 length is 13 residues. The V end lost 1 base, the J end lost 5 bases, and 8 bases lay between the germline ends. Germline CDR1 is SGHTA and CDR2 is FQGNSA. The CDR3 DNA follows: TGTGCCAGCAGCTTAGGTAGCACGGAGACCCAGTACTTC. It specifies CASSLGSTETQYF. The whole variable domain, filled in from reference TRBV7-2 and TRBJ2-5, reads GAGVSQSPSNKVTEKGKDVELRCDPISGHTALYWYRQSLGQGLEFLIYFQGNSAPDKSGLPSDRFSAERTGGSVSTLTIQRTQQEDSAVYLCASSLGSTETQYFGPGTRLLVL.

The chain combines TRBV5-1 with TRBJ2-7, with 7 bases that match TRBD1. The CDR3 runs to 14 residues. The germline gives CDR1 SGHRS, CDR2 YFSETQ. Unmatched junction bases numbered 13, after V lost 4 bases and J lost 9 bases. The chain's CDR3 is CASSEDRPTLGQYF. CDR3 coding DNA: TGCGCCAGCAGCGAGGACAGGCCTACCTTGGGGCAGTACTTC.

The chain links TRBV5-1 to TRBJ1-1, with 8 bases fitting TRBD1. The CDR3 runs to 18 residues. Germline loops: CDR1 SGHRS, CDR2 YFSETQ. The ends lost 4 bases at V and 6 bases at J; junction bases unmatched: 20. The CDR3 is CASSRLDRGPSRIPEAFF. Written as DNA, the CDR3 is TGCGCCAGCAGCCGACTCGACAGGGGCCCATCGCGCATCCCTGAAGCTTTCTTT.